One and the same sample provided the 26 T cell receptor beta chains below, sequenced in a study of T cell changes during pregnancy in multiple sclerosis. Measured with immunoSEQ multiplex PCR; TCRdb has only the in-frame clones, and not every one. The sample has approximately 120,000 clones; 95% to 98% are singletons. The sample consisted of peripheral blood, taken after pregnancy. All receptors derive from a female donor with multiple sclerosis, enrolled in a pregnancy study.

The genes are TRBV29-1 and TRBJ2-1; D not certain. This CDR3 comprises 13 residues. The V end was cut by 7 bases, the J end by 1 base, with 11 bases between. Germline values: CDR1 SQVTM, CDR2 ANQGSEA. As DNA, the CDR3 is TGCAGCGCCGAGGCGTGGTCCTACAATGAGCAGTTCTTC. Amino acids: CSAEAWSYNEQFF.

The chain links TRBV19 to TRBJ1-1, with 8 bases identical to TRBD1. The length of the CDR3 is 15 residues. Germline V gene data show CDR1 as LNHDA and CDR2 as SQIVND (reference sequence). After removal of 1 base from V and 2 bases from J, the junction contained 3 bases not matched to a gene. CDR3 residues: CASSIGGTGNTEAFF. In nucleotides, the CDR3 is TGTGCCAGTAGTATAGGAGGGACAGGCAACACTGAAGCTTTCTTT. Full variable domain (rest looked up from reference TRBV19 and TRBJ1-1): DGGITQSPKYLFRKEGQNVTLSCEQNLNHDAMYWYRQDPGQGLRLIYYSQIVNDFQKGDIAEGYSVSREKKESFPLTVTSAQKNPTAFYLCASSIGGTGNTEAFFGQGTRLTVV.

CDR3 loop: CSVPTPLALNEQFF. Written as DNA, the CDR3 is TGCAGCGTGCCGACACCTCTAGCGCTCAATGAGCAGTTCTTC. The chain uses TRBV29-1 and TRBJ2-1; perhaps TRBD2 as D (6 bases). V lost 6 bases to trimming and J lost 6 bases, with 18 bases between them. This CDR3 contains 14 residues. Germline V gene data show CDR1 as SQVTM and CDR2 as ANQGSEA.

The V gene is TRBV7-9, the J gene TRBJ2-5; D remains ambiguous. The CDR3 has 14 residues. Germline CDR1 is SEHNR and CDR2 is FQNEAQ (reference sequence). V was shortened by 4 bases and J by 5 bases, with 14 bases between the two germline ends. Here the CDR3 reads CASSSIALTETQYF. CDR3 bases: TGTGCCAGCAGCTCTATAGCACTCACGGAGACCCAGTACTTC.

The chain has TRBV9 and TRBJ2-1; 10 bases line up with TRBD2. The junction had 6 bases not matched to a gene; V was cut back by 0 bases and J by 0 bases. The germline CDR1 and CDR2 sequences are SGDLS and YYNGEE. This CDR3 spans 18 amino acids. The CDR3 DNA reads TGTGCCAGCAGCGTAGAGCCTAGCGGGAGTGGCTCCTACAATGAGCAGTTCTTC. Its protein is CASSVEPSGSGSYNEQFF.

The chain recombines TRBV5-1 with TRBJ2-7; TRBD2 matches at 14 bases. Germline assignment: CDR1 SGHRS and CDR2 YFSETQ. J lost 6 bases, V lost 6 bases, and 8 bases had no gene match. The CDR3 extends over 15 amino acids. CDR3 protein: CASTKAGTSGSEQYF. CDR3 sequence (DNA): TGCGCCAGCACCAAAGCCGGGACTAGCGGGAGCGAGCAGTACTTC.

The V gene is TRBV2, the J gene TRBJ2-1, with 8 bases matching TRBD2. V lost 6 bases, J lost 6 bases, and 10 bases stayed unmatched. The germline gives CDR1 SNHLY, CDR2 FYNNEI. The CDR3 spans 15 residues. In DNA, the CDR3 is TGTGCCAGCAGGATGTTAGCGGGATTAAGCAATGAGCAGTTCTTC. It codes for CASRMLAGLSNEQFF. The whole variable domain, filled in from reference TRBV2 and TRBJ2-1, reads EPEVTQTPSHQVTQMGQEVILRCVPISNHLYFYWYRQILGQKVEFLVSFYNNEISEKSEIFDDQFSVERPDGSNFTLKIRSTKLEDSAMYFCASRMLAGLSNEQFFGPGTRLTVL.

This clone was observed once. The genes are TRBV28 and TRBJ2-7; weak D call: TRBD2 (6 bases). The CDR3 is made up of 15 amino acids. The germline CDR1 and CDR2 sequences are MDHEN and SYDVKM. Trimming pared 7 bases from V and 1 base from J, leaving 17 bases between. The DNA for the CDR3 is TGTGCCAGCAACCTGGGGGGAGACGGGTCCTACGAGCAGTACTTC. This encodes CASNLGGDGSYEQYF.

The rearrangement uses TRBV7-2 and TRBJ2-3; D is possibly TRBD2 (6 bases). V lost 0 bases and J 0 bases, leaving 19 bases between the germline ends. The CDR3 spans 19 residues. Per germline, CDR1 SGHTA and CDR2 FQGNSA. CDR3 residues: CASSLAGSGRGVSTDTQYF. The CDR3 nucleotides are TGTGCCAGCAGCTTAGCGGGGAGTGGGCGCGGGGTTAGCACAGATACGCAGTATTTT.

The CDR3 here is CASTTGSGRAYEQYF. The CDR3 DNA is TGTGCCAGCACCACCGGCAGCGGGAGGGCCTACGAGCAGTACTTC. The chain links TRBV6-5 to TRBJ2-7; 10 nucleotides match TRBD2. V lost 7 bases and J lost 2; bases outside the gene matches: 8. Germline V gene lookup returns CDR1 MNHEY and CDR2 SVGAGI. The CDR3 has 15 amino acids.

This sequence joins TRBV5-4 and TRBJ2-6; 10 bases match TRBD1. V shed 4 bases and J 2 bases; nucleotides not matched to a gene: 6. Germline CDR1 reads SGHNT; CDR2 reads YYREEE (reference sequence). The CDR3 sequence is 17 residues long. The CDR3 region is CASSLGDRGTGANVLTF. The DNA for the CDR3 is TGTGCCAGCAGCCTGGGGGACAGGGGAACTGGGGCCAACGTCCTGACTTTC.

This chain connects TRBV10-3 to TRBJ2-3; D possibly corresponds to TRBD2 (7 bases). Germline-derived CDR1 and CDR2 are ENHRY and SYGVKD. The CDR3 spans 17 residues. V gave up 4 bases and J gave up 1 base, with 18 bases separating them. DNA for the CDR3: TGTGCCATCAGTGGACGCAAGGGGGAGGGTGGCACAGATACGCAGTATTTT. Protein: CAISGRKGEGGTDTQYF.

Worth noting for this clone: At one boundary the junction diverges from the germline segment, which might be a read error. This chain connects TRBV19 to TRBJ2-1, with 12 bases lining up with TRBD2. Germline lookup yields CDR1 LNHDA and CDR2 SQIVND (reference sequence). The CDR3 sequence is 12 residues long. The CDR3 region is CASSSLAGGSVF. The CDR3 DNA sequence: TGTGCCAGTAGTTCACTAGCGGGAGGTTCGGTCTTC.

CDR3 loop: CASSQVSRNTIYF. DNA of the CDR3: TGTGCCAGCAGCCAAGTCAGTAGAAACACCATATATTTT. The V call is TRBV14, the J call TRBJ1-3; no reliable D call. The germline V and J ends were trimmed by 1 base and 5 bases, with 6 bases remaining between them. The CDR3 has 13 residues. The germline V gene has CDR1 SGHDN and CDR2 FVKESK. Full variable domain (remainder filled in from reference TRBV14 and TRBJ1-3): EAGVTQFPSHSVIEKGQTVTLRCDPISGHDNLYWYRRVMGKEIKFLLHFVKESKQDESGMPNNRFLAERTGGTYSTLKVQPAELEDSGVYFCASSQVSRNTIYFGEGSWLTVV.

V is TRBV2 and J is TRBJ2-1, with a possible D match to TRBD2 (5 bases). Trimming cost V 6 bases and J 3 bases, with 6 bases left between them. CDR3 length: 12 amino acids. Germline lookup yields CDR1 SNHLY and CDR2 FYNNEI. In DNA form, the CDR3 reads TGTGCCAGCAGCGGGGTCTACAATGAGCAGTTCTTC. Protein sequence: CASSGVYNEQFF.

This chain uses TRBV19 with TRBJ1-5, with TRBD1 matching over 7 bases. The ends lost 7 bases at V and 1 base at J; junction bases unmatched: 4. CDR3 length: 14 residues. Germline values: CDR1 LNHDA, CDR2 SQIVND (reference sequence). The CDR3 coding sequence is TGTGCCAGTATGGGCAGGGGGAGCAATCAGCCCCAGCATTTT. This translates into CASMGRGSNQPQHF. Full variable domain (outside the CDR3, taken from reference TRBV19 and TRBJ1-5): DGGITQSPKYLFRKEGQNVTLSCEQNLNHDAMYWYRQDPGQGLRLIYYSQIVNDFQKGDIAEGYSVSREKKESFPLTVTSAQKNPTAFYLCASMGRGSNQPQHFGDGTRLSIL.

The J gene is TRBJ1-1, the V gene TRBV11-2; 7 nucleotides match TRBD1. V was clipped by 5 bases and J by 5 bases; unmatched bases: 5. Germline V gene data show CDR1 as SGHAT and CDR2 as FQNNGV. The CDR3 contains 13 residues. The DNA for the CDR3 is TGTGCCAGCAGCGCCGACAGGGAGACTGAAGCTTTCTTT. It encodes CASSADRETEAFF.

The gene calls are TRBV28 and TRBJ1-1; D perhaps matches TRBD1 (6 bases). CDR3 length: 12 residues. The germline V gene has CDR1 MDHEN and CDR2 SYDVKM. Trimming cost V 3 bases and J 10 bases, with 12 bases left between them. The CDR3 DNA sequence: TGTGCCAGCAGTTTCAGGGGTGGGCGAGCTTTCTTT. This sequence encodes CASSFRGGRAFF.

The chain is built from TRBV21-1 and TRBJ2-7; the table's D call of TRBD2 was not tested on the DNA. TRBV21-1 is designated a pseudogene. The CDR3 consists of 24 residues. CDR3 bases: TGTGCCAGCAGCAAAAGGGGCGAGGACAGGGCAAAGCGGGAGGGCCGCCGGAGCTCCTACGAGCAGTACTTC. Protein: CASSKRGEDRAKREGRRSSYEQYF.

The DNA for the CDR3 is TGCGCCAGCAGCTTACGGGAGGTGAGAAACGAGCAGTACTTC. Amino acids: CASSLREVRNEQYF. The chain recombines TRBV5-1 with TRBJ2-7; TRBD2 aligns across 7 bases. Germline loops: CDR1 SGHRS, CDR2 YFSETQ. This CDR3 is built from 14 residues. V lost 2 bases, J lost 5 bases, and 7 bases stayed unmatched.

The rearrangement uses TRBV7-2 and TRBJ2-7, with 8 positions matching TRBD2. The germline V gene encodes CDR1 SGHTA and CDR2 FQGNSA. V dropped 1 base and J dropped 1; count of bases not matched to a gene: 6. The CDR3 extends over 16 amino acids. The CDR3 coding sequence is TGTGCCAGCAGCTTAGTAAGCGGGAGCCCTTCCTACGAGCAGTACTTC. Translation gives CASSLVSGSPSYEQYF.

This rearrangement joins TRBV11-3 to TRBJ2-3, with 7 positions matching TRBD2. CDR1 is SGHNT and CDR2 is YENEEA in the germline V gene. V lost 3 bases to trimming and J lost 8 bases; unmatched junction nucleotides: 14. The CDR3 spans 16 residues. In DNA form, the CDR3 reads TGTGCCAGCAGCTTGGGAGCGGGACTTTCCCCAACTACGCAGTATTTT. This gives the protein CASSLGAGLSPTTQYF.

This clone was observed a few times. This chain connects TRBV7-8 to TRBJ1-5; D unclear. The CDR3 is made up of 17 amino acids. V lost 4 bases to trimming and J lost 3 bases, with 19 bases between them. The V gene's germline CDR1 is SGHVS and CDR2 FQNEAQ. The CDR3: CASSSQRMQVYNQPQHF. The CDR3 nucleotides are TGTGCCAGCAGCTCCCAAAGGATGCAGGTATACAATCAGCCCCAGCATTTT.

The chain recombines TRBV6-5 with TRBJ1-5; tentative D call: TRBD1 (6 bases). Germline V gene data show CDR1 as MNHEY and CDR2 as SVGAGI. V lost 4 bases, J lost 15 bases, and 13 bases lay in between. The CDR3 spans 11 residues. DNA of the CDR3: TGTGCCAGCAGTTCCGGACAGACAATGCATTTT. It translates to CASSSGQTMHF.

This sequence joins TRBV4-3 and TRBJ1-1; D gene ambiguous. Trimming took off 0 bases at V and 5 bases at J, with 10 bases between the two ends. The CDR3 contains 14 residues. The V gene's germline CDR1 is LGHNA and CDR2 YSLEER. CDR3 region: CASSQDTSDTEAFF. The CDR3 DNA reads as TGCGCCAGCAGCCAAGATACAAGTGATACTGAAGCTTTCTTT.

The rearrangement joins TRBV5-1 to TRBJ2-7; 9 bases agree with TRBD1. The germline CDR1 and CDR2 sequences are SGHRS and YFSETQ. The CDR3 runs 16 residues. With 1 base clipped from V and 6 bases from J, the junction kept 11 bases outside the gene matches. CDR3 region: CASSLLGQGTPSEQYF. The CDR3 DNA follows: TGCGCCAGCAGCTTGTTGGGACAGGGAACCCCCTCCGAGCAGTACTTC.